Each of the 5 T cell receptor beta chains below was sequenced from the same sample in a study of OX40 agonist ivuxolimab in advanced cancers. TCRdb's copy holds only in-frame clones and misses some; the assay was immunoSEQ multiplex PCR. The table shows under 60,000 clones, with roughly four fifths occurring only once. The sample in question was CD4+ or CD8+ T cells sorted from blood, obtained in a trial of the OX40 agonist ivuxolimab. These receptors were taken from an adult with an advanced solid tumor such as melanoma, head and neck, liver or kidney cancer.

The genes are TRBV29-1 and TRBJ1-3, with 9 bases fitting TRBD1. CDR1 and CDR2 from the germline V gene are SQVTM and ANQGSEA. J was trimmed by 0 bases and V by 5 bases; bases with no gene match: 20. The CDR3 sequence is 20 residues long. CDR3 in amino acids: CSVLLTPGQGQTLSGNTIYF. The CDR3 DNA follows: TGCAGCGTTCTCCTAACGCCGGGACAGGGACAGACTCTCTCTGGAAACACCATATATTTT.

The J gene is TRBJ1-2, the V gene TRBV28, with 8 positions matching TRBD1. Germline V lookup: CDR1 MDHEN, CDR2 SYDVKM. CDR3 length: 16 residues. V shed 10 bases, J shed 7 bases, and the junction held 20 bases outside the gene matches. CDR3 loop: CATPSGPSVTGVGYTF. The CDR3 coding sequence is TGTGCCACCCCTTCAGGCCCCTCTGTGACAGGGGTTGGCTACACCTTC.

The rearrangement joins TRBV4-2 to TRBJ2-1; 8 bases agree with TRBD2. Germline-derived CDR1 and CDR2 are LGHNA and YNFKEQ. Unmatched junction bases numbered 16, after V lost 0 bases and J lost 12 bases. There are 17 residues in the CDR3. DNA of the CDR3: TGTGCCAGCAGCCAAGAAAGGACTAGCAAACAGAAAAGGGGGCAGTTCTTC. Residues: CASSQERTSKQKRGQFF.

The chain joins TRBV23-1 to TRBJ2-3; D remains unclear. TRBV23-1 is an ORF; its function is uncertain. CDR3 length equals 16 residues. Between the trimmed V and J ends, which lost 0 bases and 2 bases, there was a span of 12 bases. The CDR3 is CASSQSNGLDTDTQYF. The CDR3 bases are TGCGCCAGCAGTCAATCGAACGGGTTGGACACAGATACGCAGTATTTT.

The CDR3 protein is CASSLRTTNEQFF. Here the CDR3 DNA reads TGTGCCAGCTCACTTCGGACAACCAATGAGCAGTTCTTC. This rearrangement joins TRBV18 to TRBJ2-1; D may be TRBD1 (5 bases). Germline V gene lookup returns CDR1 KGHSH and CDR2 LQKENI. This CDR3 region has 13 residues. V was pared by 4 bases and J by 6 bases, with 10 bases between.